Each of the 10 T cell receptor beta chains below was sequenced from the same sample in a study of regulatory T cells in long-lasting Graves disease. Library construction for TCR beta used iRepertoire HTBI primers and Arm-PCR of CDR3 regions. TCRdb processed the multiplex PCR reads anew with MiXCR; each CDR3 protein has one entry. Here the sample spans roughly 400,000 distinct CDR3 sequences, about 21% being singletons. The time point is: persistent/refractory GD, antithyroid drugs over 5 years with positive TRAb. PBMC RNA served as the TCR library source. Sample: peripheral blood mononuclear cells (PBMCs), taken when the disease was refractory, from a patient treated with antithyroid drugs. These TCRs come from a female donor with Graves disease.

The genes are TRBV12-3 or TRBV12-4 and TRBJ1-5; unclear D gene. V lost 6 bases and J lost 2, with 11 bases in between. The CDR3 is made up of 14 amino acids. Here the CDR3 DNA reads TGTGCCAGCAGCCCCAACGTGGGCAATCAGCCCCAGCATTTT. This translates into CASSPNVGNQPQHF.

J is TRBJ2-7 and V is TRBV3-1; 9 bases map to TRBD1. With 5 bases clipped from V and 5 bases from J, the junction kept 10 bases outside the gene matches. Looked up from germline, CDR1 is LGHDT and CDR2 is YNNKEL (reference sequence). The CDR3 extends over 15 amino acids. For the CDR3, the DNA is TGTGCCAGCAGCGACCGGGACAGGGTAATCGACGAGCAGTACTTC. Its translation: CASSDRDRVIDEQYF.

This clonotype showed up many times. This chain joins TRBV6-5 and TRBJ1-1; 10 bases line up with TRBD1. V lost 2 bases and J lost 6; bases outside the gene matches: 3. Looked up from germline, CDR1 is MNHEY and CDR2 is SVGAGI. The CDR3 loop spans 14 amino acids. CDR3 bases: TGTGCCAGCAGTTACCAAGGGACAGGGGCTGAAGCTTTCTTT. Translation gives CASSYQGTGAEAFF.

This clonotype came up a few times. The chain combines TRBV15 with TRBJ2-5; TRBD2 aligns across 9 bases. Germline V gene sequence: CDR1 LNHNV, CDR2 YYDKDF (reference sequence). CDR3 length equals 14 residues. After removal of 6 bases from V and 2 bases from J, the junction contained 4 bases not matched to a gene. The CDR3 nucleotides read TGTGCCACCAGTGGCGGGGGGGAGCAAGAGACCCAGTACTTC. It specifies CATSGGGEQETQYF.

This clonotype came up many times. The chain joins TRBV6-1 to TRBJ1-2, with 12 bases fitting TRBD1. The germline V gene has CDR1 MNHNS and CDR2 SASEGT. This CDR3 spans 16 amino acids. Losses at the gene ends were 5 bases for V and 6 bases for J; bases not matched to a gene: 10. This chain's CDR3 is CASSPRPGQGADGYTF. CDR3 nucleotides: TGTGCCAGCAGTCCGCGACCGGGACAGGGGGCAGATGGCTACACCTTC.

This clonotype was counted only a few times. This rearrangement joins TRBV27 to TRBJ1-1; no reliable D call. CDR3 length: 13 amino acids. Trimming stripped 4 bases from V and 1 base from J, with 7 bases between. Germline lookup yields CDR1 MNHEY and CDR2 SMNVEV (reference sequence). The DNA of the CDR3 is TGTGCCAGCAGTTCGACAAAGAACACTGAAGCTTTCTTT. It specifies CASSSTKNTEAFF.

This clonotype was seen only a few times. V gene TRBV10-2 combines with J gene TRBJ2-5, with TRBD2 as a possible D gene (6 bases). There are 13 residues in the CDR3. Germline V gene sequence: CDR1 WSHSY, CDR2 SAAADI. V was pared by 4 bases and J by 5 bases, with 11 bases between. The CDR3 spells CASSVVAGETQYF. In DNA, the CDR3 is TGCGCCAGCAGTGTTGTTGCGGGGGAGACCCAGTACTTC.

A note on this clonotype: It may be a read error: a sequence one base away is much more abundant. This rearrangement joins TRBV5-1 to TRBJ2-7, with D perhaps matching TRBD2 (5 bases). The CDR3 has 13 residues. V lost 5 bases and J 2 bases, leaving 11 bases between the germline ends. Germline CDR1 is SGHRS and CDR2 is YFSETQ. The CDR3 loop reads CASRTASPYEQYF. Written as DNA, the CDR3 is TGCGCCAGCAGGACGGCTAGCCCCTACGAGCAGTACTTC.

This clonotype was seen a handful of times. J is TRBJ2-5 and V is TRBV20-1; either TRBD1 or TRBD2 may fit D (5 bases each). V was cut by 4 bases and J by 4 bases, with 13 bases left in between. CDR1 and CDR2 (germline): DFQATT, SNEGSKA (reference sequence). The CDR3 has 13 residues. The CDR3 sequence: CSANPGRAETQYF. The CDR3 DNA sequence: TGCAGTGCTAACCCGGGACGGGCAGAGACCCAGTACTTC.

The chain joins TRBV29-1 to TRBJ2-1, with D maybe TRBD1 (6 bases). Germline CDR1 is SQVTM and CDR2 is ANQGSEA. The CDR3 runs to 13 residues. V was cut by 4 bases and J by 7 bases, with 14 bases left in between. The CDR3 reads CSVVETGRNEQFF. The CDR3 nucleotides are TGCAGCGTTGTGGAGACAGGAAGAAATGAGCAGTTCTTC.